This TCR beta chain originates from a study of blood T cell repertoires in COVID-19. Here immunoSEQ multiplex PCR was the method, and the copy in TCRdb shows in-frame clones only, minus some. The table shows more than 300,000 clones, with around nine tenths occurring only once. Sequenced sample: peripheral blood. The TCR was taken from a woman aged 18-29 years who had recovered from COVID-19.

CDR3 region: CATSGQGVGNQPQHF. In nucleotides, the CDR3 is TGTGCCACCAGTGGACAGGGGGTGGGAAATCAGCCCCAGCATTTT. The gene calls are TRBV24-1 and TRBJ1-5; 9 bases are shared with TRBD1. From germline, CDR1 is KGHDR and CDR2 SFDVKD. There are 15 residues in the CDR3. V gave up 5 bases and J gave up 4 bases; unmatched junction bases: 5.